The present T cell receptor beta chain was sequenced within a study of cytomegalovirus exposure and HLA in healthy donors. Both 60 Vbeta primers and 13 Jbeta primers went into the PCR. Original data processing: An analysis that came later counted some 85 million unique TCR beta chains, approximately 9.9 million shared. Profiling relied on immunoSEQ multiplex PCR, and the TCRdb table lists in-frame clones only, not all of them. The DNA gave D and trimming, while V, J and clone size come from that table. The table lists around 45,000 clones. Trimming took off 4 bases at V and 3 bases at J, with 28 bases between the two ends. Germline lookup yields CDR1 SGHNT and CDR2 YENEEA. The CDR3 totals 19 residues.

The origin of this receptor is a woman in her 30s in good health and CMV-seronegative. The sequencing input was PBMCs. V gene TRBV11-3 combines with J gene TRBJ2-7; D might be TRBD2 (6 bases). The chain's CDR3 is CASSSQGSGSLSLVYEQYF. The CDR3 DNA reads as TGTGCCAGCAGCTCCCAGGGCTCCGGGAGCTTAAGTTTAGTCTACGAGCAGTACTTC.